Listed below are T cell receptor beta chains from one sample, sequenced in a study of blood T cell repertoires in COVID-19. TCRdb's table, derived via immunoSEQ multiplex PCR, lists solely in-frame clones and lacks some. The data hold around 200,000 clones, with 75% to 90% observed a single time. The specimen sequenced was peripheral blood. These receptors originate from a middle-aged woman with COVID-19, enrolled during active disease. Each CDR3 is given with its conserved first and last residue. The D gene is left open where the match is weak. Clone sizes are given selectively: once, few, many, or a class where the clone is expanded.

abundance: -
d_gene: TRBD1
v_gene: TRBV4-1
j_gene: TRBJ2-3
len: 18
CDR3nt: TGCGCCAGCAGCCACGGGACAGGGGGACCTCCTAGCACAGATACGCAGTATTTT
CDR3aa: CASSHGTGGPPSTDTQYF

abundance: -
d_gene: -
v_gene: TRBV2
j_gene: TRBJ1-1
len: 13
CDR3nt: TGTGCCAGCATACAGGGTCCGAACACTGAAGCTTTCTTT
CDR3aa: CASIQGPNTEAFF

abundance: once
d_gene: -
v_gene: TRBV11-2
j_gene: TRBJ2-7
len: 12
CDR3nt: TGTGCCAGCAGCTTGACCGGGACTGGGGACTTTTTC
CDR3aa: CASSLTGTGDFF

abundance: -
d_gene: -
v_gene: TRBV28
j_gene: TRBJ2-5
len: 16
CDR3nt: TGTGCCAGCAGTTTGGGTTGGAGCGGCTTAGTGGAGACCCAGTACTTC
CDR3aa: CASSLGWSGLVETQYF

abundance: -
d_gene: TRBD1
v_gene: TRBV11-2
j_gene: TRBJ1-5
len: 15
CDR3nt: TGTGCCAGCAGCGGGGACAGGGGAGACAATCAGCCCCAGCATTTT
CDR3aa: CASSGDRGDNQPQHF

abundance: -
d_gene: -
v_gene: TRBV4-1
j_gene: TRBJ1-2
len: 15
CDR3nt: TGCGCCAGCAGCCCTAGAGTGCAGGGGAACTATGGCTACACCTTC
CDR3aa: CASSPRVQGNYGYTF

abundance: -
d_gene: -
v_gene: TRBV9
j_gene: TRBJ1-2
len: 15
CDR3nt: TGTGCCAGCAGCCCTCGAAACGATCTATTCTATGGCTACACCTTC
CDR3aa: CASSPRNDLFYGYTF

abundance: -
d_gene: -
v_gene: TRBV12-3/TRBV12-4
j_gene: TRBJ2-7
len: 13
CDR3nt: TGTGCCAGCAGTTTAGGCAGATTCTACGAGCAGTACTTC
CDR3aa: CASSLGRFYEQYF

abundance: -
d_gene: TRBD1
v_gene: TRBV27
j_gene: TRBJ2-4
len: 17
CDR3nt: TGTGCCAGCAGTTTGGACGACAGGGGGCAAACCAAAAACATTCAGTACTTC
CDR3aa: CASSLDDRGQTKNIQYF

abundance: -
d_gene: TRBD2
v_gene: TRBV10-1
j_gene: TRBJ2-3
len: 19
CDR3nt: TGCGCCAGCAGTGAGTCGGCTAGCGGGAGGGCTTCTAGCACAGATACGCAGTATTTT
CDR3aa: CASSESASGRASSTDTQYF

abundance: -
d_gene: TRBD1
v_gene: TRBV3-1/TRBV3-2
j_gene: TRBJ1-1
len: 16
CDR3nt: TGTGCCAGCAGCCAAACAGGGGGGTCGAGGAACACTGAAGCTTTCTTT
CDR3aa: CASSQTGGSRNTEAFF

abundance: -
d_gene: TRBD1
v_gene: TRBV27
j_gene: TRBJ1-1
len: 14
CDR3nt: TGTGCCAGCAGGGAACAGGGGCTGAACACTGAAGCTTTCTTT
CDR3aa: CASREQGLNTEAFF

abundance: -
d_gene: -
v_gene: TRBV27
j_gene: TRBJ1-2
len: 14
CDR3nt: TGTGCCAGCAGTTTCACGAACAGGGTGAATGGCTACACCTTC
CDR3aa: CASSFTNRVNGYTF

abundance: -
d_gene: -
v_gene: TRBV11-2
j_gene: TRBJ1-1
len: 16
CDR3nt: TGTGCCAGCAGCCCGACTGCCGGGTCCAAGAAGACTGAAGCTTTCTTT
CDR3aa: CASSPTAGSKKTEAFF

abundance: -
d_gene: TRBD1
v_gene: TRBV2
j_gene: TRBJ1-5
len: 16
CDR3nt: TGTGCCAGCGACCCTCGGGGACAGGGGGTCAATCAGCCCCAGCATTTT
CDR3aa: CASDPRGQGVNQPQHF

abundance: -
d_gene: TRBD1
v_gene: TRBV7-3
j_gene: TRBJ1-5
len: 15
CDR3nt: TGTGCCAGCATCGGCAGGGGGCACGGCAATCAGCCCCAGCATTTT
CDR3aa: CASIGRGHGNQPQHF

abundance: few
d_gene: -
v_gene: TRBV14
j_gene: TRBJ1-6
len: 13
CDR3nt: TGTGCCAGCAGCCAAGATCCCGTGTTACCCCTCCACTTT
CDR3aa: CASSQDPVLPLHF

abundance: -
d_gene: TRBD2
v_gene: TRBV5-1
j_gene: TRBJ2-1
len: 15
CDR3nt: TGCGCCAGCAGCCTAGCGGGGGGGCAAGCGTCTGAGCAGTTCTTC
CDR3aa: CASSLAGGQASEQFF

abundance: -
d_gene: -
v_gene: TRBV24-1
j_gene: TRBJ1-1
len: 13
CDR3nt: TGTGCCACCAGTGAAGGGAGGAACACTGAAGCTTTCTTT
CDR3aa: CATSEGRNTEAFF

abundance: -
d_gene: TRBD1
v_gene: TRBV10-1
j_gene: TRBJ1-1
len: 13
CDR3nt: TGCGCCACCAGAACAGGGGTTAACACTGAAGCTTTCTTT
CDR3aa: CATRTGVNTEAFF

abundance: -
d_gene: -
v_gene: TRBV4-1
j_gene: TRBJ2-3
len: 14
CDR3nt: TGCGCCAGCAGCCAAGGCCAGGAAACAGATACGCAGTATTTT
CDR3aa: CASSQGQETDTQYF

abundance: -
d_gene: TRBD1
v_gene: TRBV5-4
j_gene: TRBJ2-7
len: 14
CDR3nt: TGTGCCAGCAGCTTGGCAGGGGGCTACTACGAGCAGTACTTC
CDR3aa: CASSLAGGYYEQYF

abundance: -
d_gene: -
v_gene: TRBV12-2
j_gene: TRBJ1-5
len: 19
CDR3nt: TGTGCAAGTCGCCCTATACCGGGACAAGACCTTTATAGCAATCAGCCCCAGCATTTT
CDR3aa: CASRPIPGQDLYSNQPQHF

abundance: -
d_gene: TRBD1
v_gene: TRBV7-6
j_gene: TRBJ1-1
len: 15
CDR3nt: TGTGCCAGCAGCGCGCGACAGGGGGTTAAGACTGAAGCTTTCTTT
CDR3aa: CASSARQGVKTEAFF

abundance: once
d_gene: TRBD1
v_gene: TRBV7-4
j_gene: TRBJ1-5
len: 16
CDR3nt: TGTGCCAGCAGCTTACTTGACAGGGGCGGCAATCAGCCCCAGCATTTT
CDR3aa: CASSLLDRGGNQPQHF

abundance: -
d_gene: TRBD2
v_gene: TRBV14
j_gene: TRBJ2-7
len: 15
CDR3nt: TGTGCCAGCAGGTCCTCTAGCGGGTACTCCTACGAGCAGTACTTC
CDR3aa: CASRSSSGYSYEQYF

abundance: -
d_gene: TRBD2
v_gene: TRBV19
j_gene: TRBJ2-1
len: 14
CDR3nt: TGTGCCAGTAGTGGACTAGCGGGGTACAATGAGCAGTTCTTC
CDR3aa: CASSGLAGYNEQFF

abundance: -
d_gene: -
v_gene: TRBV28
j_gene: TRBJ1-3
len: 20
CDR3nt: TGTGCCGGAACCGCGGGGCGGGGGGACTCTGGAACGGACTCTGGAAACACCATATATTTT
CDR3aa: CAGTAGRGDSGTDSGNTIYF

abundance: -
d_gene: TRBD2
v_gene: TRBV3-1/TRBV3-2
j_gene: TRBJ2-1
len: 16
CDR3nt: TGTGCCAGCAGCCAAATTAGCGGGAGGGCCAGGGTTGAGCAGTTCTTC
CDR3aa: CASSQISGRARVEQFF

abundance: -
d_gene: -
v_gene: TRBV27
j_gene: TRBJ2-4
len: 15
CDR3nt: TGTGCCAGCAGTACAGGTTATGTGGCCAAAAACATTCAGTACTTC
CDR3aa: CASSTGYVAKNIQYF